This T cell receptor (beta chain) was captured by sequencing in a study of shared clonotypes between healthy human individuals. The CDR3 is 13 amino acids. Germline V CDR1 and CDR2: SGDLS, YYNGEE. Trimming removed 0 bases at V and 2 bases at J, with 4 bases between. The data were produced by immunoSEQ multiplex PCR, yet TCRdb's version contains in-frame clones alone and is incomplete. The table has some 2,400,000 clones, approximately 95% seen once. Concerning this clone itself: Within the sample, other DNA sequences also encode this same CDR3.

The genes are TRBV9 and TRBJ2-3; unclear D gene. The sequencing sample was made of naive CD4+ T cells sorted from blood. Subset indicated: CD45RA+ positively selected. The origin of this receptor is a man between 18 and 29 years old in good health. The CDR3: CASSVAPTDTQYF. In DNA form, the CDR3 reads TGTGCCAGCAGCGTAGCCCCCACAGATACGCAGTATTTT.